A single T cell receptor beta chain is shown here with its context. Its antigen is not identified. The record originates from a study of shared clonotypes between healthy human individuals. In the study overall: Per donor, CD8 memory used one plate, CD8 naive used two, CD4 memory used three and CD4 naive used three.

Trimming cost V 10 bases and J 7 bases; bases outside gene matches: 11. CDR1 SNHLY and CDR2 FYNNEI come from the germline V gene. This CDR3 spans 14 amino acids. The data were produced by immunoSEQ multiplex PCR, yet TCRdb's version contains in-frame clones alone and is incomplete. The table has around 2.3 million clones, more than 90% seen once; the top ten hold 0.13%. Donors, without exception, were Caucasian adults residing in Nashville, Tennessee. Study-level findings and limits: Incompleteness in sorted-subset sequencing, despite large depth, was shown by rarefaction.

The clonotype originates from a man aged 18 to 29 in good health. Material: naive CD4+ T cells sorted from blood. Subset in this sample: CD45RA+ positively selected. This chain links TRBV2 with TRBJ2-7, with TRBD1 identical over 12 bases. This CDR3 reads CATQGGQGAWEQYF. Here the CDR3 DNA reads TGTGCCACCCAGGGGGGACAGGGGGCTTGGGAGCAGTACTTC.